This T cell receptor (beta chain) stems from a study of cytomegalovirus exposure and HLA in healthy donors. Study context: A prior study identified 117 million unique TCR beta sequences from about 180 million T cells.

PCR employed 60 Vbeta and 13 Jbeta primers. Produced via immunoSEQ multiplex PCR; TCRdb's table is partial and in-frame only. Found here are 110,000 or so clones, about 78% of them singletons; the top ten hold 5.4%. To note about this clone: Its antigen is currently unknown.

Findings and limits, study-wide: As a later analysis showed, a missense DCLRE1C variant was linked to trimming of TCR beta V- and J-genes. For most TCR sequences rarity was the rule, although some public TCRs occurred in many donors.

This CDR3 comprises 14 residues. The germline CDR1 and CDR2 sequences are SNHLY and FYNNEI. Losses at the gene ends were 6 bases for V and 5 bases for J; bases not matched to a gene: 5. The genes are TRBV2 and TRBJ1-1; 11 positions match TRBD1. The sequenced sample was PBMCs. The source of this sequence is a woman between 25 and 40 years old in good health and CMV-seropositive. The CDR3 region has the DNA TGTGCCAGCAGGGACAGGGGGCGAGGTACTGAAGCTTTCTTT. Protein product: CASRDRGRGTEAFF. Looking up the rest from reference TRBV2 and TRBJ1-1 gives the full variable domain: EPEVTQTPSHQVTQMGQEVILRCVPISNHLYFYWYRQILGQKVEFLVSFYNNEISEKSEIFDDQFSVERPDGSNFTLKIRSTKLEDSAMYFCASRDRGRGTEAFFGQGTRLTVV.